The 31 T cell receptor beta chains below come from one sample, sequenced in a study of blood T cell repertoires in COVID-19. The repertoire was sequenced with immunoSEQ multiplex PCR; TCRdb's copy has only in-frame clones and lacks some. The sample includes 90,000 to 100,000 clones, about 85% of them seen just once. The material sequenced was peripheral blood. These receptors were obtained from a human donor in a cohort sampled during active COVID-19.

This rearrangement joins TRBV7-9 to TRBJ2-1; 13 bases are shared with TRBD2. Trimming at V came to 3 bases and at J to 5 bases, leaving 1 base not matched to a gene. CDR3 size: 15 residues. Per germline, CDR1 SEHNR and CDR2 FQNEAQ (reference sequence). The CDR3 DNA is TGTGCCAGCAGCTTGGGACTAGCGGGGAACAATGAGCAGTTCTTC. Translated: CASSLGLAGNNEQFF.

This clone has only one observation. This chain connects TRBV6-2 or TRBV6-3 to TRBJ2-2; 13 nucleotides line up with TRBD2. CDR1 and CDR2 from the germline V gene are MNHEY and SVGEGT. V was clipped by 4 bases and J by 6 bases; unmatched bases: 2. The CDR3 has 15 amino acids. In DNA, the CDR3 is TGTGCCAGCAGTTCCGGACTAGCGGGAGCCGGGGAGCTGTTTTTT. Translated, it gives CASSSGLAGAGELFF.

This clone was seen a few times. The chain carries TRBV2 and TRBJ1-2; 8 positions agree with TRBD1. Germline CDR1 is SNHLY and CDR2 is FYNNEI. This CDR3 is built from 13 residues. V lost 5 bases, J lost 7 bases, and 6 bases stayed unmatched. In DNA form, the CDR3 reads TGTGCCAGCAGTAAGCAGGGGGCGGGTGGCTACACCTTC. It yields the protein CASSKQGAGGYTF.

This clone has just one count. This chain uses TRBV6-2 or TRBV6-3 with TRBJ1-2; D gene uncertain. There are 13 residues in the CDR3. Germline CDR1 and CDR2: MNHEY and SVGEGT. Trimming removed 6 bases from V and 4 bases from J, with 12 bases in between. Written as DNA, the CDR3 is TGTGCCAGCAGCTCACTCCTTATCTATGGCTACACCTTC. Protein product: CASSSLLIYGYTF.

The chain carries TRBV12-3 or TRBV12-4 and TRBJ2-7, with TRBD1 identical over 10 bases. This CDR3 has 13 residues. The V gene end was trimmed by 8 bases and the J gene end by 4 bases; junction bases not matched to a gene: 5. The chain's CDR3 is CASRQGARYEQYF. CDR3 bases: TGTGCCAGCCGACAGGGGGCGAGGTACGAGCAGTACTTC.

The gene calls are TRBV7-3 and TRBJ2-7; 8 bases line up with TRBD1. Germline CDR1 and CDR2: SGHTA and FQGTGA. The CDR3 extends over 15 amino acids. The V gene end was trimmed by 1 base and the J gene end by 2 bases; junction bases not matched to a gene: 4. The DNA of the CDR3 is TGTGCCAGCAGCTTAAACGCGGGACAGGCCTACGAGCAGTACTTC. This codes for CASSLNAGQAYEQYF. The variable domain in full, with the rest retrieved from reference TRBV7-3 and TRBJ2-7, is GAGVSQTPSNKVTEKGKYVELRCDPISGHTALYWYRQSLGQGPEFLIYFQGTGAADDSGLPNDRFFAVRPEGSVSTLKIQRTERGDSAVYLCASSLNAGQAYEQYFGPGTRLTVT.

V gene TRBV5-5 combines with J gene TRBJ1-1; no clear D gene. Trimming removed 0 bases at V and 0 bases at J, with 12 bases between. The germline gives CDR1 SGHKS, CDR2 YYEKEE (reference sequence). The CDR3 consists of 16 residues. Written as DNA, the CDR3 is TGTGCCAGCAGCTTGGAATTGGCGGCAATGAACACTGAAGCTTTCTTT. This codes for CASSLELAAMNTEAFF.

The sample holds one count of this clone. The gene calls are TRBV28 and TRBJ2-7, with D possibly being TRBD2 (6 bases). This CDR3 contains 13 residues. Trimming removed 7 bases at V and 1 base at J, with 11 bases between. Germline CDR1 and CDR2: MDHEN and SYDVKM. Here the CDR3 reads CASKAGDSYEQYF. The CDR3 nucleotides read TGTGCCAGCAAAGCGGGCGATTCCTACGAGCAGTACTTC.

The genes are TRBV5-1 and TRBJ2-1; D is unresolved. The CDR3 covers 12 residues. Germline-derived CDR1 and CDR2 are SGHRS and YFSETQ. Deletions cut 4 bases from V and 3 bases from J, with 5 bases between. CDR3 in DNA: TGCGCCAGCAGCCTAAGCTACAATGAGCAGTTCTTC. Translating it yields CASSLSYNEQFF.

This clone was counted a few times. CDR3 nucleotides: TGTGCCAGCAGTAGAGAGGGAGGGGTAGGGTATGGCTACACCTTC. The encoded protein is CASSREGGVGYGYTF. The rearrangement links TRBV9 to TRBJ1-2, with TRBD1 as a possible D gene (5 bases). This CDR3 is built from 15 residues. The germline V gene has CDR1 SGDLS and CDR2 YYNGEE. V was shortened by 5 bases and J by 5 bases, with 19 bases between the two germline ends. Full variable domain (rest looked up from reference TRBV9 and TRBJ1-2): DSGVTQTPKHLITATGQRVTLRCSPRSGDLSVYWYQQSLDQGLQFLIQYYNGEERAKGNILERFSAQQFPDLHSELNLSSLELGDSALYFCASSREGGVGYGYTFGSGTRLTVV.

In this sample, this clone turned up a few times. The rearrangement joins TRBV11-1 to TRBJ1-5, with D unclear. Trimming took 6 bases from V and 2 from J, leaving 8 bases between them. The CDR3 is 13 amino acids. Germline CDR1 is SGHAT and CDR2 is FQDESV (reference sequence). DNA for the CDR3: TGTGCCAGCAGTACTGGAGGCAATCAGCCCCAGCATTTT. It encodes CASSTGGNQPQHF. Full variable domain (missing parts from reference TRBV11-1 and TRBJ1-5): EAEVAQSPRYKITEKSQAVAFWCDPISGHATLYWYRQILGQGPELLVQFQDESVVDDSQLPKDRFSAERLKGVDSTLKIQPAELGDSAMYLCASSTGGNQPQHFGDGTRLSIL.

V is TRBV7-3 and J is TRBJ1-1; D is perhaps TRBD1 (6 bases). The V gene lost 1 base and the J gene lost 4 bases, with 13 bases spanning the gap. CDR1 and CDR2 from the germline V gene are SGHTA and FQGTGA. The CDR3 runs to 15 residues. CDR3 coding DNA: TGTGCCAGCAGCTTAAACACAGGGTCGCTCACTGAAGCTTTCTTT. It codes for CASSLNTGSLTEAFF.

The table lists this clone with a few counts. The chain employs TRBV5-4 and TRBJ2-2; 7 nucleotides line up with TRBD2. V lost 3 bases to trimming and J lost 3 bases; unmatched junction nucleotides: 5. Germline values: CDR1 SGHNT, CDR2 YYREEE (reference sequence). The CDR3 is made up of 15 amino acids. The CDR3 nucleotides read TGTGCCAGCAGCTCCGGGACTACTGACACCGGGGAGCTGTTTTTT. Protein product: CASSSGTTDTGELFF.

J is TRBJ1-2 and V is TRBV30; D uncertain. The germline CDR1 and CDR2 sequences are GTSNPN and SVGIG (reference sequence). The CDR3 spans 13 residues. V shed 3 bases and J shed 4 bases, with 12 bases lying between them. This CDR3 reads CAWRKAAGYGYTF. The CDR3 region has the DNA TGTGCCTGGAGAAAAGCGGCCGGCTATGGCTACACCTTC.

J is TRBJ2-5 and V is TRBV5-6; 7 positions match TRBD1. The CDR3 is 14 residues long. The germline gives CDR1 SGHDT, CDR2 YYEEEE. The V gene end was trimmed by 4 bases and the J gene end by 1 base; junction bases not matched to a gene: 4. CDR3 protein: CASSGRDSQETQYF. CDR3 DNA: TGTGCCAGCAGCGGTCGGGACAGCCAAGAGACCCAGTACTTC. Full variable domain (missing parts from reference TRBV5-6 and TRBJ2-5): DAGVTQSPTHLIKTRGQQVTLRCSPKSGHDTVSWYQQALGQGPQFIFQYYEEEERQRGNFPDRFSGHQFPNYSSELNVNALLLGDSALYLCASSGRDSQETQYFGPGTRLLVL.

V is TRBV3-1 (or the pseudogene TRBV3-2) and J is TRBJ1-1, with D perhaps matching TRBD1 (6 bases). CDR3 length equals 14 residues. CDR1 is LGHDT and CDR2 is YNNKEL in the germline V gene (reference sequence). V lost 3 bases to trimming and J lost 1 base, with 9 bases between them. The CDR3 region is CASSHWTENTEAFF. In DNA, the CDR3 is TGTGCCAGCAGCCATTGGACAGAGAACACTGAAGCTTTCTTT.

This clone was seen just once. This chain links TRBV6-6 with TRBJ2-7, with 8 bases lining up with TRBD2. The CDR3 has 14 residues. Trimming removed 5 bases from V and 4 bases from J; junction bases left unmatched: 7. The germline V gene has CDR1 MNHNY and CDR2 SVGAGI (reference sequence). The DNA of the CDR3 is TGTGCCAGCAGTGATAGCGGGAAACTGTACGAGCAGTACTTC. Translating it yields CASSDSGKLYEQYF.

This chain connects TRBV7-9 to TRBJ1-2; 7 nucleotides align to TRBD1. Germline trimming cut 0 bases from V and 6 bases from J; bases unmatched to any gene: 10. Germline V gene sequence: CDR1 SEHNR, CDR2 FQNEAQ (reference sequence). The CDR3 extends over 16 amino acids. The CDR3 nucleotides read TGTGCCAGCAGCTTAGCAGGACAGGCAGAACTCCATGGCTACACCTTC. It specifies CASSLAGQAELHGYTF.

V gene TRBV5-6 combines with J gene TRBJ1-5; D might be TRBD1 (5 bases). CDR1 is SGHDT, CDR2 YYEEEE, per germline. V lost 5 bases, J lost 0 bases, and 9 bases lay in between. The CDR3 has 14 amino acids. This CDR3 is CASSLTGSNQPQHF. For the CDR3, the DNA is TGTGCCAGCAGTCTTACAGGTAGCAATCAGCCCCAGCATTTT.

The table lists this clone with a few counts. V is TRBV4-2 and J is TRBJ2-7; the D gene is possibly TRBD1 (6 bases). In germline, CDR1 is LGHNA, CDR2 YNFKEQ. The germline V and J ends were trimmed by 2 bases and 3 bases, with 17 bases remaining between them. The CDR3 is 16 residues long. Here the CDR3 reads CASSQNVGTSGYEQYF. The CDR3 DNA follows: TGTGCCAGCAGCCAAAATGTTGGGACATCAGGCTACGAGCAGTACTTC.

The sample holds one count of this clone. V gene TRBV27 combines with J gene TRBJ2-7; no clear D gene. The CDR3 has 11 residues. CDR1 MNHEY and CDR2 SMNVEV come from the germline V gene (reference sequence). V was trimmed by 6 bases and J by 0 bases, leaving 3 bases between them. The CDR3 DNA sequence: TGTGCCAGCAGCCTCTCCTACGAGCAGTACTTC. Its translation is CASSLSYEQYF.

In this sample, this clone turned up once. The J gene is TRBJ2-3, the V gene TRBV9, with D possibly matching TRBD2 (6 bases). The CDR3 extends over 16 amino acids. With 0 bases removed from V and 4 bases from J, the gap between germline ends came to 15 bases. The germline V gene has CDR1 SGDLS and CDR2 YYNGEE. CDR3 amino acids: CASSVVGRESADTQYF. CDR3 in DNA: TGTGCCAGCAGCGTAGTTGGACGGGAGAGCGCAGATACGCAGTATTTT.

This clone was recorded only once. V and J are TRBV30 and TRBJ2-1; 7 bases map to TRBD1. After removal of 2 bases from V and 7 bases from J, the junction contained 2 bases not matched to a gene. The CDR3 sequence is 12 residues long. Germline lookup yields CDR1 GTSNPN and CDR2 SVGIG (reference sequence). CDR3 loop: CAWSQQGNEQFF. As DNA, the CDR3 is TGTGCCTGGAGTCAACAGGGGAATGAGCAGTTCTTC.

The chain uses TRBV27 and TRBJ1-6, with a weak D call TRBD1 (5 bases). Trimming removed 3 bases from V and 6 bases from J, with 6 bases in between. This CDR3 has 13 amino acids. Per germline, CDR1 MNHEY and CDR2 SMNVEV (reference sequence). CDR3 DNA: TGTGCCAGCAGTTTCGGGGGTAATTCACCCCTCCACTTT. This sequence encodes CASSFGGNSPLHF.

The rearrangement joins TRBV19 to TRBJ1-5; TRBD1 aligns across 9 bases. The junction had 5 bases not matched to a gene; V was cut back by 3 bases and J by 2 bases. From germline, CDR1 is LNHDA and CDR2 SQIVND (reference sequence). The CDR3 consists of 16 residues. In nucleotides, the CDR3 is TGTGCCAGTAGTATGGGGACAGGGCTACGCAATCAGCCCCAGCATTTT. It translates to CASSMGTGLRNQPQHF.

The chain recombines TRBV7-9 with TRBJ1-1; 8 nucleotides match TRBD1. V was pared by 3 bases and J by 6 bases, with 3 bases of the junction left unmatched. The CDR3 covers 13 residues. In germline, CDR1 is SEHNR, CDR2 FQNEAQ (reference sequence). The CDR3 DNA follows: TGTGCCAGCAGCTTGGGACAGGTCGCTGAAGCTTTCTTT. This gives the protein CASSLGQVAEAFF.

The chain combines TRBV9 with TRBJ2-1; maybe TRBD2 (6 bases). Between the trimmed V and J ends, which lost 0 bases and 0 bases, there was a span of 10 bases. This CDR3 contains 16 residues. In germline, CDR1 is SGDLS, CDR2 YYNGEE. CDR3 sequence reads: CASSVDGRGSYNEQFF. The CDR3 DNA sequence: TGTGCCAGCAGCGTAGACGGGCGGGGCTCCTACAATGAGCAGTTCTTC.

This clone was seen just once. The CDR3 is CASSLLISGKETQYF. As DNA, the CDR3 is TGTGCCAGCAGCTTATTGATTTCGGGGAAGGAGACCCAGTACTTC. The chain joins TRBV11-2 to TRBJ2-5, with D perhaps TRBD2 (5 bases). The ends were cut back, 2 bases at V and 5 bases at J, with 15 bases in the middle. The CDR3 is 15 amino acids. CDR1 and CDR2 from the germline V gene are SGHAT and FQNNGV.

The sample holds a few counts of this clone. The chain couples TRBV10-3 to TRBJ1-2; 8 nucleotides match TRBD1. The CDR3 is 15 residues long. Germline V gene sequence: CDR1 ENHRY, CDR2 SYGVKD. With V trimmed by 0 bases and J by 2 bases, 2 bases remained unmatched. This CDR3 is CAISESGQANYGYTF. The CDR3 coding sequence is TGTGCCATCAGTGAGTCGGGACAGGCGAACTATGGCTACACCTTC.

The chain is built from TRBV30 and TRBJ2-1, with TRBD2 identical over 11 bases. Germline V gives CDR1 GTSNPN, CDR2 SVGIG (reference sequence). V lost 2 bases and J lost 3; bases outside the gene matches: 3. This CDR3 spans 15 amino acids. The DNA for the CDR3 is TGTGCCTGGAGTCCCGGGACTAGCGGCTACAATGAGCAGTTCTTC. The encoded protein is CAWSPGTSGYNEQFF.

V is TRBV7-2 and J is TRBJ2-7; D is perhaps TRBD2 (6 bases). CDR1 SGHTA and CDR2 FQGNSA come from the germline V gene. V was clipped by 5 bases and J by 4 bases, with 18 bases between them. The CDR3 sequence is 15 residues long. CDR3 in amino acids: CASSGTDYPSYEQYF. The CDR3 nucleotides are TGTGCCAGCAGCGGAACGGACTACCCATCATACGAGCAGTACTTC.